Presented here are 5 T cell receptor beta chains from one specimen sequenced in a study of identical twins. One entry per CDR3 protein results from TCRdb running MiXCR on the 5' RACE reads. The data contain hundreds of thousands of distinct CDR3 sequences, more than 9% of them singletons. These data also featured in a second study, about yellow fever vaccine responses in identical twins.

The sample comprised PBMCs. These receptors were obtained from a woman younger than 30 in good health.

This clonotype was detected only a few times. CDR3 sequence (DNA): TGTGCCAGCAGTTACTCGAGGGGCGGGAGGGTGGAGACCCAGTACTTC. Its protein is CASSYSRGGRVETQYF. The V gene is TRBV6-5, the J gene TRBJ2-5; TRBD2 aligns across 9 bases. Per germline, CDR1 MNHEY and CDR2 SVGAGI. The CDR3 sequence is 16 residues long. J was trimmed by 5 bases and V by 0 bases; bases with no gene match: 7.

This clonotype has just a few counts. J is TRBJ1-1 and V is TRBV29-1, with TRBD1 matching 9 bases. V lost 3 bases to trimming and J lost 6 bases; unmatched junction nucleotides: 8. The CDR3 has 14 amino acids. Per germline, CDR1 SQVTM and CDR2 ANQGSEA. As DNA, the CDR3 is TGCAGCGTTGACGACGGGACAGGGTCTCCTGAAGCTTTCTTT. Protein sequence: CSVDDGTGSPEAFF. Full variable domain (remainder filled in from reference TRBV29-1 and TRBJ1-1): SAVISQKPSRDICQRGTSLTIQCQVDSQVTMMFWYRQQPGQSLTLIATANQGSEATYESGFVIDKFPISRPNLTFSTLTVSNMSPEDSSIYLCSVDDGTGSPEAFFGQGTRLTVV.

This clonotype was counted at least ten times. This chain connects TRBV5-1 to TRBJ1-1; D is undetermined. The length of the CDR3 is 14 residues. V lost 5 bases to trimming and J lost 1 base, with 12 bases between them. Germline lookup yields CDR1 SGHRS and CDR2 YFSETQ. The DNA for the CDR3 is TGCGCCAGCAGGTCCCAGGCGCAGAACACTGAAGCTTTCTTT. It specifies CASRSQAQNTEAFF.

In its sample, this clonotype was seen a few times. The genes are TRBV12-3 or TRBV12-4 and TRBJ2-7; D possibly corresponds to TRBD2 (5 bases). The CDR3 sequence is 16 residues long. The V and J ends lost 2 bases and 3 bases respectively, with 17 bases between them. DNA for the CDR3: TGTGCCAGCAGTTTAACTAGGCGGGCAGAGGGCTACGAGCAGTACTTC. Translated, it gives CASSLTRRAEGYEQYF.

This clonotype was observed a few times. The rearrangement links TRBV12-3 or TRBV12-4 to TRBJ1-3; D gene unclear. The CDR3 loop spans 14 amino acids. V lost 3 bases to trimming and J lost 5 bases, with 11 bases between them. Here the CDR3 reads CASSFQASRNTIYF. CDR3 sequence (DNA): TGTGCCAGCAGTTTTCAGGCCAGCCGAAACACCATATATTTT.